These T cell receptor beta chains were read from a single sample in a study of radiotherapy plus CTLA-4 blockade in lung cancer. The data were produced by immunoSEQ multiplex PCR, yet TCRdb's version contains in-frame clones alone and is incomplete. The repertoire consists of some 100,000 clones, with around 86% occurring once and the leading ten covering 13% to 15%. The sample consisted of peripheral blood, taken from a patient treated with radiotherapy plus ipilimumab. These receptors came from a human donor with non-small cell lung cancer that progressed on radiotherapy plus ipilimumab. Both conserved end residues are part of each CDR3. A D gene is named only where the DNA matches it firmly. For some rows the clone size is stated as once, few or many, or as a class when expanded; others skip it.

D gene: .
clone size: .
J gene: TRBJ1-1
V gene: TRBV15
CDR3 DNA: TGTGCCACCAGCAGTTGGGGGTTACAAGCTTTCTTT
CDR3 protein: CATSSWGLQAFF

D gene: TRBD1
clone size: .
J gene: TRBJ1-1
V gene: TRBV6-6
CDR3 DNA: TGTGCCAGCAGTTACGGACAGGGGTACACTGAAGCTTTCTTT
CDR3 protein: CASSYGQGYTEAFF

D gene: .
clone size: .
J gene: TRBJ1-1
V gene: TRBV27
CDR3 DNA: TGTGCCAGCAGTCCCTCGGGGCCCGCCACTGAAGCTTTCTTT
CDR3 protein: CASSPSGPATEAFF

D gene: TRBD2
clone size: .
J gene: TRBJ2-1
V gene: TRBV7-2
CDR3 DNA: TGTGCCAGCAGCTTAGAGGGGACTAGCGGGAGGTTCTACAATGAGCAGTTCTTC
CDR3 protein: CASSLEGTSGRFYNEQFF

D gene: .
clone size: .
J gene: TRBJ2-1
V gene: TRBV5-1
CDR3 DNA: TGCGCCAGCAGCCCGGGACTAGGGGGCGATGAGCAGTTCTTC
CDR3 protein: CASSPGLGGDEQFF

D gene: .
clone size: .
J gene: TRBJ1-2
V gene: TRBV2
CDR3 DNA: TGTGCCAGCAGCGGAGGGACTCACTATGGCTACACCTTC
CDR3 protein: CASSGGTHYGYTF

D gene: TRBD1
clone size: .
J gene: TRBJ2-5
V gene: TRBV4-2
CDR3 DNA: TGTGCCAGCAGCCAAGAATCCAGGGGGGAGACCCAGTACTTC
CDR3 protein: CASSQESRGETQYF

D gene: .
clone size: few
J gene: TRBJ1-4
V gene: TRBV20-1
CDR3 DNA: TGCAGTGCTAGGGGGGAAAAACTGTTTTTT
CDR3 protein: CSARGEKLFF

D gene: TRBD1
clone size: .
J gene: TRBJ2-6
V gene: TRBV27
CDR3 DNA: TGTGCCAGCAGACCACCGACAGGGCGGGGGGCCAACGTCCTGACTTTC
CDR3 protein: CASRPPTGRGANVLTF

D gene: .
clone size: .
J gene: TRBJ2-2
V gene: TRBV9
CDR3 DNA: TGTGCCAGCAGCGTAGTCTCGCCCGGTAGCACCGGGGAGCTGTTTTTT
CDR3 protein: CASSVVSPGSTGELFF

D gene: TRBD2
clone size: .
J gene: TRBJ2-5
V gene: TRBV5-1
CDR3 DNA: TGCGCCAGCAGCTTAAGGAGCGGGAGCGTTTTAGAGACCCAGTACTTC
CDR3 protein: CASSLRSGSVLETQYF

D gene: .
clone size: .
J gene: TRBJ1-6
V gene: TRBV2
CDR3 DNA: TGTGCCAGCATGGGAGTAGTGGGGGAGCAGAATTCACCCCTCCACTTT
CDR3 protein: CASMGVVGEQNSPLHF

D gene: .
clone size: .
J gene: TRBJ2-5
V gene: TRBV6-5
CDR3 DNA: TGTGCCAGCAGTTACTCTGAGACCCAGTACTTC
CDR3 protein: CASSYSETQYF

D gene: TRBD2
clone size: .
J gene: TRBJ2-3
V gene: TRBV27
CDR3 DNA: TGTGCCAGCCTCGGGACTACAACGCAGTATTTT
CDR3 protein: CASLGTTTQYF

D gene: .
clone size: .
J gene: TRBJ2-2
V gene: TRBV27
CDR3 DNA: TGTGCCAGCAGTCCCTCGGGGGTAGGAGGCACCGGGGAGCTGTTTTTT
CDR3 protein: CASSPSGVGGTGELFF

D gene: TRBD1
clone size: .
J gene: TRBJ2-3
V gene: TRBV10-3
CDR3 DNA: TGTGCCATCATGGGGGACAGGGGCACAGATACGCAGTATTTT
CDR3 protein: CAIMGDRGTDTQYF

D gene: TRBD1
clone size: once
J gene: TRBJ2-3
V gene: TRBV10-3
CDR3 DNA: TGTGCCATCAGTGCCCAGGGGGCAGATACGCAGTATTTT
CDR3 protein: CAISAQGADTQYF

D gene: .
clone size: .
J gene: TRBJ1-3
V gene: TRBV19
CDR3 DNA: TGTGCCAGTACCTGGGGAGGGACTGGAAACACCATATATTTT
CDR3 protein: CASTWGGTGNTIYF

D gene: .
clone size: few
J gene: TRBJ2-1
V gene: TRBV10-1
CDR3 DNA: TGCGCCAGCAGCAGAGGGGGTGGCCCAGACCACCTTAGGTCCTACAATGAGCAGTTCTTC
CDR3 protein: CASSRGGGPDHLRSYNEQFF

D gene: TRBD1
clone size: .
J gene: TRBJ2-7
V gene: TRBV5-1
CDR3 DNA: TGCGCCAGCAGCTTCCGGACAGGGGTCTACGAGCAGTACTTC
CDR3 protein: CASSFRTGVYEQYF

D gene: .
clone size: .
J gene: TRBJ2-1
V gene: TRBV2
CDR3 DNA: TGTGCCAGCGGATGGGTCAATGAGCAGTTCTTC
CDR3 protein: CASGWVNEQFF